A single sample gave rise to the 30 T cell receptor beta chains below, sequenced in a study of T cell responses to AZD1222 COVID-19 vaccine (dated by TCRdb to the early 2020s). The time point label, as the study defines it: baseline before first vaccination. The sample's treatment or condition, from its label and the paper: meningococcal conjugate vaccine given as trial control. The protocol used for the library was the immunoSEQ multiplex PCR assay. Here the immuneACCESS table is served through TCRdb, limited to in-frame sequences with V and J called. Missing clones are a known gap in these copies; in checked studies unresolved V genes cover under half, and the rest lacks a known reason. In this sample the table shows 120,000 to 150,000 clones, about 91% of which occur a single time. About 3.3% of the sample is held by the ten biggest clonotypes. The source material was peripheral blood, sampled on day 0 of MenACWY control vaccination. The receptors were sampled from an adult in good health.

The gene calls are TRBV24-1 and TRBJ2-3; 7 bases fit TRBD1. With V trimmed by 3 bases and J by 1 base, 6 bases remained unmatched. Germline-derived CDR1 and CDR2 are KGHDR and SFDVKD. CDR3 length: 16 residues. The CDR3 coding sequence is TGTGCCACCAGTGATCCCGGGACAGAGGGCACAGATACGCAGTATTTT. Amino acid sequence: CATSDPGTEGTDTQYF.

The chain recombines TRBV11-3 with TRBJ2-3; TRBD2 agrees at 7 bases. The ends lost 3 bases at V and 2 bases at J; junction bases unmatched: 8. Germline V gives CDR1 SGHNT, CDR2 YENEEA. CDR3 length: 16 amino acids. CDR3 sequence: CASSFGLGTTTDTQYF. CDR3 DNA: TGTGCCAGCAGCTTCGGGCTAGGGACTACCACAGATACGCAGTATTTT.

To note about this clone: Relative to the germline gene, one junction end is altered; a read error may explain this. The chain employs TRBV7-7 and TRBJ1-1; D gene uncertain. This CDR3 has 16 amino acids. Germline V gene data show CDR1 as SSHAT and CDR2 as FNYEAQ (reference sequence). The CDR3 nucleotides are TGTGCTAGCAGCTTTTGGGATACAGCCATGAACACTGAAGCTTTCTTT. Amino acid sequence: CASSFWDTAMNTEAFF.

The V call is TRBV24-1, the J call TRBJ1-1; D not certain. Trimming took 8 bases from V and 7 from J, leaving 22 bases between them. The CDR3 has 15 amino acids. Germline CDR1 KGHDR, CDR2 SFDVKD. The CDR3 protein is CATKILRTRLIEAFF. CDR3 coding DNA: TGTGCCACCAAGATCCTCAGAACCCGCCTCATTGAAGCTTTCTTT.

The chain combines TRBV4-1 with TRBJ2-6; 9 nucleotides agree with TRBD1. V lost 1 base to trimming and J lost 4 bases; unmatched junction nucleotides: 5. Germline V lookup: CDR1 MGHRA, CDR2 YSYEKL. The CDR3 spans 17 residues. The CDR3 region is CASSQVQGAKGANVLTF. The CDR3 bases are TGCGCCAGCAGCCAAGTACAGGGGGCGAAAGGGGCCAACGTCCTGACTTTC.

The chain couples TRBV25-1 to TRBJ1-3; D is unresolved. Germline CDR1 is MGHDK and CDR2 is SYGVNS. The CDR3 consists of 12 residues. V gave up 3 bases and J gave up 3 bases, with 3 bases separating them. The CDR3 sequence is CASSELGNTIYF. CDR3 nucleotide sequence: TGTGCCAGCAGTGAGCTTGGAAACACCATATATTTT. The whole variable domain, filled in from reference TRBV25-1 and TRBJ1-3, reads EADIYQTPRYLVIGTGKKITLECSQTMGHDKMYWYQQDPGMELHLIHYSYGVNSTEKGDLSSESTVSRIRTEHFPLTLESARPSHTSQYLCASSELGNTIYFGEGSWLTVV.

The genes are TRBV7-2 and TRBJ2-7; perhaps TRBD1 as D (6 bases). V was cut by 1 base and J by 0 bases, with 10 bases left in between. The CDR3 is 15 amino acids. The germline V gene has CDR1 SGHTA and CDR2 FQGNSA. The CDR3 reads CASSLVGALSYEQYF. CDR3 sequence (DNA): TGTGCCAGCAGCTTAGTGGGGGCCCTCTCCTACGAGCAGTACTTC.

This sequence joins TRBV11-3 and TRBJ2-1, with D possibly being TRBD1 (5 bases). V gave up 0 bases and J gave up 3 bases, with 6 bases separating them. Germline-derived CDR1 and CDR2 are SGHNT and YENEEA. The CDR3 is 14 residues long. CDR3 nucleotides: TGTGCCAGCAGCTTAGAGGGGCACTACAATGAGCAGTTCTTC. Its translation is CASSLEGHYNEQFF.

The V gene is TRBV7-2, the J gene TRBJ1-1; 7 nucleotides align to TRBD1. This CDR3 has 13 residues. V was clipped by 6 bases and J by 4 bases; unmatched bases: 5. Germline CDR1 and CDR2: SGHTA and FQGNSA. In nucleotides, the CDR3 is TGTGCCAGCAGTCAGGACAGGTTCACTGAAGCTTTCTTT. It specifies CASSQDRFTEAFF.

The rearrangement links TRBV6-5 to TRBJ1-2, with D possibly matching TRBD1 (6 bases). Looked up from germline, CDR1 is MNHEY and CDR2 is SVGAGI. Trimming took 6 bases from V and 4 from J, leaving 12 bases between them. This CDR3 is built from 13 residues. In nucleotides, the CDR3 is TGTGCCAGCAGACAGGGAAATCTCTATGGCTACACCTTC. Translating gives CASRQGNLYGYTF.

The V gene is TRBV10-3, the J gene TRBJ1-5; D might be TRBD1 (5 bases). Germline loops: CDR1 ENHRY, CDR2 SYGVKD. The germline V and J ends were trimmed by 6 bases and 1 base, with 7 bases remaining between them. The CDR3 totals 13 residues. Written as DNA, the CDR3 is TGTGCCATCAGAAGGGACAGCAATCAGCCCCAGCATTTT. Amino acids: CAIRRDSNQPQHF.

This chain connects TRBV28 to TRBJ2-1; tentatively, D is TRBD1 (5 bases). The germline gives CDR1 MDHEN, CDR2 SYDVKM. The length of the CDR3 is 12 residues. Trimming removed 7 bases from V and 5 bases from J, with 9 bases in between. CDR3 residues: CASKGDNNEQFF. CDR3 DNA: TGTGCCAGCAAAGGGGATAACAATGAGCAGTTCTTC.

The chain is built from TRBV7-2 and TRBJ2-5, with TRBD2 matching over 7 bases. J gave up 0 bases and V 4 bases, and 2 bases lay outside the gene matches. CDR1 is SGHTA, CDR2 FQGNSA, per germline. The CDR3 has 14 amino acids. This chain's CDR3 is CASSSLADQETQYF. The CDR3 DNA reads TGTGCCAGCAGCTCCCTAGCGGACCAAGAGACCCAGTACTTC.

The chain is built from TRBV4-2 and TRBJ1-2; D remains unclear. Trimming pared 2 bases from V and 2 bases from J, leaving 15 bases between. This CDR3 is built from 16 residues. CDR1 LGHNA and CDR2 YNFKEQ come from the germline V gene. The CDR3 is CASSQNTADLNYGYTF. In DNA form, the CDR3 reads TGTGCCAGCAGCCAAAATACAGCCGACCTAAACTATGGCTACACCTTC.

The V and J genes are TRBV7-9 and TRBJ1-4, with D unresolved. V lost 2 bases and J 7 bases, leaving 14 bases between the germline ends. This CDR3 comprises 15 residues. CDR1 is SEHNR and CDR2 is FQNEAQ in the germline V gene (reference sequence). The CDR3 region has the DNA TGTGCCAGCAGCTTACGCCAGTCAGAGGGTGAAAAACTGTTTTTT. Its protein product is CASSLRQSEGEKLFF.

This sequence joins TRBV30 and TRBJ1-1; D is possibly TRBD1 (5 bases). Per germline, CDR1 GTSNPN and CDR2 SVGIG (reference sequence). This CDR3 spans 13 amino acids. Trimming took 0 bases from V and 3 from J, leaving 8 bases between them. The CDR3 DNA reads TGTGCCTGGAGTGTACAGGCATACACTGAAGCTTTCTTT. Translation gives CAWSVQAYTEAFF.

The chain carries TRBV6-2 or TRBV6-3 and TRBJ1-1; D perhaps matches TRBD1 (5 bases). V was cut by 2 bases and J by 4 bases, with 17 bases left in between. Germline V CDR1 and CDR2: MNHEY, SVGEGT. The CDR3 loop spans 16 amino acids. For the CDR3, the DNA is TGTGCCAGCAGTTACCAACCAGCCGGGGGAACCACTGAAGCTTTCTTT. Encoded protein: CASSYQPAGGTTEAFF.

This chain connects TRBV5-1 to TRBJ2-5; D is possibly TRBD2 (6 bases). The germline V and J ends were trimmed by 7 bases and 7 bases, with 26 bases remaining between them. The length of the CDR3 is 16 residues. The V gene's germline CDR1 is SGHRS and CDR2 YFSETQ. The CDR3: CASGGTPGMSGVTQYF. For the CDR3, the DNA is TGCGCCAGCGGGGGGACCCCGGGGATGTCGGGGGTGACCCAGTACTTC.

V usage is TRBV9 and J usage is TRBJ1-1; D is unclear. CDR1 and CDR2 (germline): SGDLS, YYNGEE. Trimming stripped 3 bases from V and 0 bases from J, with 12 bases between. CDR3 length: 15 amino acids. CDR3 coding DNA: TGTGCCAGCAGCGGTCGGGCAGGCTTGAACACTGAAGCTTTCTTT. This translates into CASSGRAGLNTEAFF.

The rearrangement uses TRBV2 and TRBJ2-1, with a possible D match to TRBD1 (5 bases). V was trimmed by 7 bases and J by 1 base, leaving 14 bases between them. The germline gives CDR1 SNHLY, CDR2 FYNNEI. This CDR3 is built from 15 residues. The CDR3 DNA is TGTGCCAGCACGGGTCAGGGAACATCCTACAATGAGCAGTTCTTC. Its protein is CASTGQGTSYNEQFF.

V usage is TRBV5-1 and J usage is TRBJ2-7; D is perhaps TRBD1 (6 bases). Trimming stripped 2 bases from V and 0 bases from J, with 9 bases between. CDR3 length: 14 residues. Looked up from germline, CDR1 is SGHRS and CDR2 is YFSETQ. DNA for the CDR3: TGCGCCAGCAGCTTTACAGGGCCCTCCTACGAGCAGTACTTC. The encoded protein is CASSFTGPSYEQYF.

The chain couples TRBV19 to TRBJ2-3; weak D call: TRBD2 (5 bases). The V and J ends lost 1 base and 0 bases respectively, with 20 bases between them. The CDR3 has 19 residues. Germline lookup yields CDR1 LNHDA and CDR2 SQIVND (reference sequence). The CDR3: CASSIVRGALHLSTDTQYF. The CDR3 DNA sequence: TGTGCCAGTAGTATAGTTCGGGGTGCTCTCCACCTGAGCACAGATACGCAGTATTTT.

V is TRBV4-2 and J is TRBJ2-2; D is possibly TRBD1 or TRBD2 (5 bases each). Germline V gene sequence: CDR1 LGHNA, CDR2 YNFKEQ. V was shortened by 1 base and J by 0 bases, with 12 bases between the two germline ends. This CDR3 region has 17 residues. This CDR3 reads CASSQVGTATNTGELFF. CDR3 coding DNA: TGTGCCAGCAGCCAAGTCGGGACGGCAACGAACACCGGGGAGCTGTTTTTT.

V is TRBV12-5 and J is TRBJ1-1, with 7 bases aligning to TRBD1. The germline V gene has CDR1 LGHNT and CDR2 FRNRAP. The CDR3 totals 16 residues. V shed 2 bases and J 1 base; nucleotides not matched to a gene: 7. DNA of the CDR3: TGTGCTAGTGGTTTGCGCGTACAGGGGAGGAACACTGAAGCTTTCTTT. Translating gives CASGLRVQGRNTEAFF.

CDR3 residues: CATSPRAYNEQFF. The CDR3 DNA reads as TGTGCCACCTCACCCCGAGCCTACAATGAGCAGTTCTTC. This rearrangement joins TRBV19 to TRBJ2-1; D call uncertain. The CDR3 runs 13 residues. CDR1 LNHDA and CDR2 SQIVND come from the germline V gene (reference sequence). Trimming shortened V by 10 bases and J by 2 bases, and 12 bases separated the two germline ends.

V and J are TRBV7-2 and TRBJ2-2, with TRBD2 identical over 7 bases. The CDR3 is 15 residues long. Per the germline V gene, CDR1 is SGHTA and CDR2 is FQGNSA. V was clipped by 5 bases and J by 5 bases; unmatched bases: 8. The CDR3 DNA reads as TGTGCCAGCAGCGCAGATTTCGGGAGGACCGGGGAGCTGTTTTTT. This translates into CASSADFGRTGELFF. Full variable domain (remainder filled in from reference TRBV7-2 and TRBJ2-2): GAGVSQSPSNKVTEKGKDVELRCDPISGHTALYWYRQSLGQGLEFLIYFQGNSAPDKSGLPSDRFSAERTGGSVSTLTIQRTQQEDSAVYLCASSADFGRTGELFFGEGSRLTVL.

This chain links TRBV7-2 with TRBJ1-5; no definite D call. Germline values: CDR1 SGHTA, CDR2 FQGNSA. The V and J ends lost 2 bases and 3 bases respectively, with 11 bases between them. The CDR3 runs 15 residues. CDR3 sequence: CASSLLGTANQPQHF. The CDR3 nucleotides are TGTGCCAGCAGCTTACTAGGCACAGCCAATCAGCCCCAGCATTTT.

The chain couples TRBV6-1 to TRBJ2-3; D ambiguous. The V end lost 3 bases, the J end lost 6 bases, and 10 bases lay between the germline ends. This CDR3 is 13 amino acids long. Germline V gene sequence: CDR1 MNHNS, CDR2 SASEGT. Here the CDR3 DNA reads TGTGCCAGCAGTGAGCCGATCAGGGATACGCAGTATTTT. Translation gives CASSEPIRDTQYF.

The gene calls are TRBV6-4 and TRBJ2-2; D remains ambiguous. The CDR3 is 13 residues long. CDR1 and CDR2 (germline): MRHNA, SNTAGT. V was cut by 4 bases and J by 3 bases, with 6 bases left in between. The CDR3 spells CASSGDYTGELFF. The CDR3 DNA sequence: TGTGCCAGCAGTGGGGATTACACCGGGGAGCTGTTTTTT.

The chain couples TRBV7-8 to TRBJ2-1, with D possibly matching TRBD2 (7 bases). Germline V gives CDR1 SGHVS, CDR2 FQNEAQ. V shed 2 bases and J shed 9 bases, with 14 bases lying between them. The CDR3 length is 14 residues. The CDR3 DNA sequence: TGTGCCAGCAGCTTAAATCGGGGGGCGGGTGAGCAGTTCTTC. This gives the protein CASSLNRGAGEQFF.